These T cell receptor beta chains were read from a single sample in a study of cytomegalovirus exposure and HLA in healthy donors. Libraries were prepared by immunoSEQ multiplex PCR; TCRdb keeps only in-frame clonotypes and omits some of them. This table has about 260,000 clones, roughly 70% appearing once. The material sequenced was PBMCs. Source of these receptors: a female donor in good health and CMV-seronegative. CDR3s include the opening cysteine and the closing phenylalanine or tryptophan. The order of the fields is V gene, J gene, clone size, D gene, CDR3 protein, CDR3 DNA. A D gene is named only where the DNA matches it firmly. The size entry is marked missing in some rows and otherwise reads once, few, many or a size class.

V gene: TRBV7-9
J gene: TRBJ2-4
clone size: -
D gene: -
CDR3 protein: CASSDRKLNIQYF
CDR3 DNA: TGTGCCAGCAGTGACAGAAAACTAAACATTCAGTACTTC

V gene: TRBV6-1
J gene: TRBJ1-2
clone size: -
D gene: -
CDR3 protein: CASSEAVPRHSRGTF
CDR3 DNA: TGTGCCAGCAGTGAAGCAGTCCCAAGACACTCGCGGGGCACCTTC

V gene: TRBV18
J gene: TRBJ1-6
clone size: -
D gene: -
CDR3 protein: CASSRGQGSYNSPLHF
CDR3 DNA: TGTGCCAGCTCACGGGGGCAGGGCTCCTATAATTCACCCCTCCACTTT

V gene: TRBV2
J gene: TRBJ2-5
clone size: -
D gene: -
CDR3 protein: CASSEPHNDPGKETQYF
CDR3 DNA: TGTGCCAGCAGTGAGCCCCATAACGACCCGGGGAAAGAGACCCAGTACTTC

V gene: TRBV7-9
J gene: TRBJ2-3
clone size: once
D gene: TRBD2
CDR3 protein: CASSSSGISTDTQYF
CDR3 DNA: TGTGCCAGCAGCTCAAGCGGGATCAGCACAGATACGCAGTATTTT

V gene: TRBV9
J gene: TRBJ2-3
clone size: few
D gene: -
CDR3 protein: CASSVVGGADTQYF
CDR3 DNA: TGTGCCAGCAGCGTAGTCGGAGGGGCAGATACGCAGTATTTT

V gene: TRBV7-5
J gene: TRBJ2-1
clone size: -
D gene: -
CDR3 protein: CVRSPRTSGIREQFF
CDR3 DNA: TGTGTCAGAAGCCCGAGGACTAGCGGGATCCGGGAGCAGTTCTTC

V gene: TRBV9
J gene: TRBJ1-1
clone size: -
D gene: -
CDR3 protein: CASRQWGGGNTEAFF
CDR3 DNA: TGTGCCAGCAGGCAGTGGGGCGGCGGGAACACTGAAGCTTTCTTT

V gene: TRBV11-2
J gene: TRBJ1-1
clone size: -
D gene: -
CDR3 protein: CASSLAGGTEAFF
CDR3 DNA: TGTGCCAGCAGCTTAGCGGGGGGCACTGAAGCTTTCTTT

V gene: TRBV11-2
J gene: TRBJ2-7
clone size: -
D gene: TRBD1
CDR3 protein: CASSPHGTVAYEQYF
CDR3 DNA: TGTGCCAGCAGCCCGCACGGGACAGTTGCCTACGAGCAGTACTTC

V gene: TRBV7-6
J gene: TRBJ2-5
clone size: -
D gene: -
CDR3 protein: CASSPEVAGRTQYF
CDR3 DNA: TGTGCCAGCAGCCCTGAGGTTGCCGGCCGGACCCAGTACTTC

V gene: TRBV27
J gene: TRBJ1-5
clone size: -
D gene: TRBD1
CDR3 protein: CASSSRDRGHGSQHF
CDR3 DNA: TGTGCCAGCAGTTCCCGGGACAGGGGTCACGGATCCCAGCATTTT

V gene: TRBV9
J gene: TRBJ1-1
clone size: -
D gene: -
CDR3 protein: CASSVVAVNTEAFF
CDR3 DNA: TGTGCCAGCAGCGTAGTGGCGGTGAACACTGAAGCTTTCTTT

V gene: TRBV7-9
J gene: TRBJ2-1
clone size: -
D gene: TRBD2
CDR3 protein: CASSLRSGRYNEQFF
CDR3 DNA: TGTGCCAGCAGCTTAAGGAGCGGGAGATACAATGAGCAGTTCTTC

V gene: TRBV7-9
J gene: TRBJ2-7
clone size: -
D gene: -
CDR3 protein: CASSSGVGYEQYF
CDR3 DNA: TGTGCCAGCAGCTCGGGGGTTGGGTACGAGCAGTACTTC

V gene: TRBV2
J gene: TRBJ2-5
clone size: few
D gene: -
CDR3 protein: CASSGGSLETQYF
CDR3 DNA: TGTGCCAGCAGTGGAGGGAGTCTGGAGACCCAGTACTTC

V gene: TRBV7-6
J gene: TRBJ1-4
clone size: -
D gene: TRBD1
CDR3 protein: CASSSPGQGNEKLFF
CDR3 DNA: TGTGCCAGCAGCTCACCGGGACAGGGTAATGAAAAACTGTTTTTT

V gene: TRBV9
J gene: TRBJ2-2
clone size: -
D gene: TRBD2
CDR3 protein: CASSVAGGYTGELFF
CDR3 DNA: TGTGCCAGCAGCGTAGCGGGAGGGTACACCGGGGAGCTGTTTTTT

V gene: TRBV6-1
J gene: TRBJ1-1
clone size: -
D gene: -
CDR3 protein: CASSVKRGTEAFF
CDR3 DNA: TGTGCCAGCAGTGTTAAGAGAGGCACTGAAGCTTTCTTT

V gene: TRBV7-2
J gene: TRBJ1-1
clone size: -
D gene: -
CDR3 protein: CASSSPPGGRKAFF
CDR3 DNA: TGTGCCAGCAGCTCCCCCCCCGGGGGGCGCAAAGCTTTCTTT

V gene: TRBV10-3
J gene: TRBJ2-7
clone size: once
D gene: -
CDR3 protein: CAITRGRDTIYEQYF
CDR3 DNA: TGTGCCATCACCAGAGGTCGGGACACTATCTACGAGCAGTACTTC

V gene: TRBV9
J gene: TRBJ2-3
clone size: -
D gene: TRBD1
CDR3 protein: CASSALQGATDTQYF
CDR3 DNA: TGTGCCAGCAGCGCACTACAGGGGGCTACAGATACGCAGTATTTT

V gene: TRBV5-6
J gene: TRBJ2-7
clone size: -
D gene: -
CDR3 protein: CASSLAGEYEQYF
CDR3 DNA: TGTGCCAGCAGCTTGGCCGGGGAGTACGAGCAGTACTTC

V gene: TRBV7-9
J gene: TRBJ2-7
clone size: -
D gene: -
CDR3 protein: CSSSLAGDEQYF
CDR3 DNA: TGTTCCAGCAGCTTGGCCGGAGACGAGCAGTACTTC

V gene: TRBV5-1
J gene: TRBJ2-2
clone size: -
D gene: -
CDR3 protein: CASSLSVAGELFF
CDR3 DNA: TGCGCCAGCAGCTTGAGTGTAGCCGGGGAGCTGTTTTTT

V gene: TRBV5-1
J gene: TRBJ2-7
clone size: -
D gene: -
CDR3 protein: CASSFVSPPEQYF
CDR3 DNA: TGCGCCAGCAGCTTCGTGTCCCCCCCCGAGCAGTACTTC

V gene: TRBV5-1
J gene: TRBJ1-2
clone size: -
D gene: TRBD1
CDR3 protein: CASSLRQGAGGYTF
CDR3 DNA: TGCGCCAGCAGCTTGCGGCAGGGGGCGGGTGGCTACACCTTC

V gene: TRBV10-1
J gene: TRBJ2-2
clone size: -
D gene: TRBD2
CDR3 protein: CATGRGAGELFF
CDR3 DNA: TGCGCCACCGGCCGGGGGGCCGGGGAGCTGTTTTTT

V gene: TRBV19
J gene: TRBJ1-1
clone size: few
D gene: TRBD1
CDR3 protein: CASSIGRGVNTEAFF
CDR3 DNA: TGTGCCAGTAGTATCGGCAGGGGGGTGAACACTGAAGCTTTCTTT

V gene: TRBV4-2
J gene: TRBJ2-1
clone size: -
D gene: TRBD2
CDR3 protein: CASSKLEGGYNEQFF
CDR3 DNA: TGTGCCAGCAGCAAGCTAGAGGGAGGGTACAATGAGCAGTTCTTC

V gene: TRBV10-3
J gene: TRBJ2-7
clone size: once
D gene: TRBD1
CDR3 protein: CAIQTRTGDYEQYF
CDR3 DNA: TGTGCCATCCAGACTCGGACAGGGGATTACGAGCAGTACTTC

V gene: TRBV2
J gene: TRBJ2-7
clone size: -
D gene: -
CDR3 protein: CASSFTVDEQYF
CDR3 DNA: TGTGCCAGCTCCTTTACAGTCGACGAGCAGTACTTC

V gene: TRBV7-9
J gene: TRBJ2-7
clone size: -
D gene: TRBD2
CDR3 protein: CASSLALAGVDYEQYF
CDR3 DNA: TGTGCCAGCAGCTTAGCCCTAGCGGGAGTAGACTACGAGCAGTACTTC

V gene: TRBV9
J gene: TRBJ2-2
clone size: few
D gene: -
CDR3 protein: CASSATSQIGELFF
CDR3 DNA: TGTGCCAGCAGCGCGACTAGTCAGATCGGGGAGCTGTTTTTT

V gene: TRBV28
J gene: TRBJ2-7
clone size: -
D gene: -
CDR3 protein: CASSFPPGVNYEQYF
CDR3 DNA: TGTGCCAGCAGTTTCCCCCCGGGAGTTAACTACGAGCAGTACTTC

V gene: TRBV12-5
J gene: TRBJ1-5
clone size: -
D gene: TRBD1
CDR3 protein: CASGRQGNQPQHF
CDR3 DNA: TGTGCTAGTGGTCGACAGGGAAATCAGCCCCAGCATTTT

V gene: TRBV11-2
J gene: TRBJ1-1
clone size: few
D gene: TRBD1
CDR3 protein: CASSFRTGGVNTEAFF
CDR3 DNA: TGTGCCAGCAGCTTTCGGACAGGGGGGGTGAACACTGAAGCTTTCTTT

V gene: TRBV7-9
J gene: TRBJ1-1
clone size: -
D gene: -
CDR3 protein: CSSSSRPHPLAFF
CDR3 DNA: TGTTCCAGCAGCAGCAGGCCTCACCCTCTGGCTTTCTTT

V gene: TRBV11-2
J gene: TRBJ2-3
clone size: -
D gene: -
CDR3 protein: CASSLFSSDTDTQYF
CDR3 DNA: TGTGCCAGCAGCTTATTTTCTAGCGACACAGATACGCAGTATTTT

V gene: TRBV18
J gene: TRBJ1-5
clone size: -
D gene: TRBD1
CDR3 protein: CASSLIDRGNQPQHF
CDR3 DNA: TGTGCCAGCTCCCTTATAGACAGGGGCAATCAGCCCCAGCATTTT

V gene: TRBV5-6
J gene: TRBJ2-7
clone size: -
D gene: TRBD2
CDR3 protein: CASSEAGESYEQYF
CDR3 DNA: TGTGCCAGCAGCGAAGCGGGGGAAAGCTACGAGCAGTACTTC

V gene: TRBV12-5
J gene: TRBJ1-4
clone size: -
D gene: -
CDR3 protein: CASGLKHGRENEKLFF
CDR3 DNA: TGTGCTAGTGGTTTGAAACACGGGAGAGAGAATGAAAAACTGTTTTTT

V gene: TRBV9
J gene: TRBJ2-3
clone size: -
D gene: -
CDR3 protein: CASSEQGDF
CDR3 DNA: TGTGCCAGCAGCGAACAGGGAGATTTT

V gene: TRBV7-2
J gene: TRBJ2-4
clone size: -
D gene: -
CDR3 protein: CASSALAIQYF
CDR3 DNA: TGTGCCAGCAGCGCACTAGCCATTCAGTACTTC